The present T cell receptor beta chain was sequenced within a study of cytomegalovirus exposure and HLA in healthy donors. The table lists this clone with a few counts. Losses at the gene ends were 0 bases for V and 3 bases for J; bases not matched to a gene: 8. Germline CDR1 LGHNA, CDR2 YSLEER. There are 17 residues in the CDR3. The PCR made use of 60 Vbeta and 13 Jbeta primers. Using immunoSEQ multiplex PCR, the repertoire was profiled, and TCRdb retains in-frame clones only, with some absent. This table holds roughly 180,000 clones, roughly four fifths found once. The specimen sequenced was PBMCs. The chain has TRBV4-3 and TRBJ2-3, with 8 nucleotides matching TRBD2. The TCR was taken from a female donor in good health and CMV-seronegative. The CDR3 bases are TGCGCCAGCAGCCAAGAGTTGGGGCGGGAGGTAACAGATACGCAGTATTTT. It encodes CASSQELGREVTDTQYF.